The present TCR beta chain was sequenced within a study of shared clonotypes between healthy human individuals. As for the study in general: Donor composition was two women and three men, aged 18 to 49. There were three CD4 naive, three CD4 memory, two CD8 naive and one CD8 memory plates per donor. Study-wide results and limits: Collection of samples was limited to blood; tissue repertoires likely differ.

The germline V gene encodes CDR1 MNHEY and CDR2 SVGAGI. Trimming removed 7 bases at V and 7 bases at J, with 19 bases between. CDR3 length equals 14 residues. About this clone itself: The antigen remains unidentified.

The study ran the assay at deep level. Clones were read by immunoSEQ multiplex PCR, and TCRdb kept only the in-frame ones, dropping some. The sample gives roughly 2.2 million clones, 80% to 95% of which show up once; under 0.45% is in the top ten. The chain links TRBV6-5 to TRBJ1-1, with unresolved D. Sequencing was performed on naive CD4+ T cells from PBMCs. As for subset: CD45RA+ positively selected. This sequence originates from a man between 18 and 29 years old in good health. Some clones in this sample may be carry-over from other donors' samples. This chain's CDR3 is CASNPPRAGGEAFF. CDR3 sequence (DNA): TGTGCCAGCAACCCCCCGCGGGCGGGAGGTGAAGCTTTCTTT.